The 13 T cell receptor beta chains given below trace back to one sample, sequenced in a study of blood T cell repertoires in COVID-19. Clones were sequenced by immunoSEQ multiplex PCR, and TCRdb holds only the in-frame ones, with some missing. The sample shows about 120,000 clones, about nine tenths of them seen only once. Sequencing was done on a sample of peripheral blood. These receptors all stem from a woman in her sixties or seventies with acute or convalescent COVID-19.

This sequence joins TRBV15 and TRBJ2-7, with D tentatively TRBD1 (6 bases). The CDR3 covers 17 residues. Trimming left V 1 base short and J 5 bases short, with 21 bases between. Looked up from germline, CDR1 is LNHNV and CDR2 is YYDKDF (reference sequence). The CDR3 is CATSRGDQGISPNEQYF. The CDR3, as DNA: TGTGCCACCAGCAGAGGCGATCAGGGGATCTCCCCCAACGAGCAGTACTTC.

J is TRBJ1-5 and V is TRBV10-1; no reliable D call. The CDR3 has 17 residues. V dropped 4 bases and J dropped 0 bases, with 16 bases sitting between them. CDR1 is WNHNN and CDR2 is SYGVQD in the germline V gene (reference sequence). The CDR3, as DNA: TGCGCCAGCAGTGGTGGACTCACGATTGATAGCAATCAGCCCCAGCATTTT. Translating gives CASSGGLTIDSNQPQHF.

This CDR3 is CASSVASVDVGLGAPDSPLHF. In DNA form, the CDR3 reads TGTGCCAGCAGCGTAGCCTCTGTCGACGTCGGTCTGGGCGCCCCCGATTCACCCCTCCACTTT. The chain couples TRBV9 to TRBJ1-6; no clear D. Germline CDR1 is SGDLS and CDR2 is YYNGEE. V lost 0 bases to trimming and J lost 8 bases, with 30 bases between them. CDR3 length equals 21 residues.

The genes are TRBV11-2 and TRBJ2-7, with 10 bases that match TRBD1. The length of the CDR3 is 15 residues. Germline V CDR1 and CDR2: SGHAT, FQNNGV. With 4 bases clipped from V and 5 bases from J, the junction kept 8 bases outside the gene matches. The CDR3 is CASSSKGQGTNEQYF. CDR3 in DNA: TGTGCCAGCAGCTCTAAGGGACAGGGGACGAACGAGCAGTACTTC.

This chain connects TRBV30 to TRBJ1-3, with 10 bases identical to TRBD1. Germline CDR1 and CDR2: GTSNPN and SVGIG (reference sequence). The CDR3 is 13 amino acids. The V and J ends lost 8 bases and 4 bases, in that order; junction bases with no gene match: 5. CDR3: CAGTGVLGNTIYF. The CDR3 coding sequence is TGTGCCGGGACAGGGGTGTTAGGAAACACCATATATTTT. The full variable domain, with the rest looked up from reference TRBV30 and TRBJ1-3, is SQTIHQWPATLVQPVGSPLSLECTVEGTSNPNLYWYRQAAGRGLQLLFYSVGIGQISSEVPQNLSASRPQDRQFILSSKKLLLSDSGFYLCAGTGVLGNTIYFGEGSWLTVV.

The CDR3 nucleotides read TGCGCCAGCGAAACAGGGGGCCCCGGGGAGCTGTTTTTT. Its protein is CASETGGPGELFF. The chain has TRBV10-2 and TRBJ2-2, with 9 bases aligning to TRBD1. J was trimmed by 6 bases and V by 8 bases; bases with no gene match: 4. Germline V CDR1 and CDR2: WSHSY, SAAADI. The CDR3 length is 13 residues.

The chain has TRBV18 and TRBJ1-3; perhaps TRBD1 as D (5 bases). CDR1 and CDR2 from the germline V gene are KGHSH and LQKENI. This CDR3 is built from 16 residues. Deletions cut 3 bases from V and 0 bases from J, with 12 bases between. CDR3 nucleotides: TGTGCCAGCTCACCTCGAAATGGGGCCTCTGGAAACACCATATATTTT. It translates to CASSPRNGASGNTIYF.

The J gene is TRBJ1-4, the V gene TRBV7-9; D is possibly TRBD1 (5 bases). The CDR3 is made up of 14 amino acids. Trimming cost V 4 bases and J 4 bases, with 10 bases left between them. The germline CDR1 and CDR2 sequences are SEHNR and FQNEAQ (reference sequence). The CDR3 DNA follows: TGTGCCAGCAGCTCCTCCGACAGTAATGAAAAACTGTTTTTT. Residues: CASSSSDSNEKLFF.

The chain couples TRBV29-1 to TRBJ2-7; D perhaps matches TRBD1 (5 bases). The V gene's germline CDR1 is SQVTM and CDR2 ANQGSEA. The CDR3 has 13 amino acids. Trimming stripped 4 bases from V and 3 bases from J, with 13 bases between. CDR3 DNA sequence: TGCAGCGTTGCCCCCGGCAGGGTCTACGAGCAGTACTTC. It yields the protein CSVAPGRVYEQYF.

The rearrangement joins TRBV5-8 to TRBJ1-1; no clear D gene. V gave up 1 base and J gave up 1 base, with 5 bases separating them. CDR3 length equals 13 residues. Looked up from germline, CDR1 is SGHTS and CDR2 is YDEGEE. Here the CDR3 DNA reads TGTGCCAGCAGCTTGTTATGGAACACTGAAGCTTTCTTT. Its translation is CASSLLWNTEAFF. Full variable domain (outside the CDR3, taken from reference TRBV5-8 and TRBJ1-1): EAGVTQSPTHLIKTRGQQATLRCSPISGHTSVYWYQQALGLGLQFLLWYDEGEERNRGNFPPRFSGRQFPNYSSELNVNALELEDSALYLCASSLLWNTEAFFGQGTRLTVV.

The V gene is TRBV6-5, the J gene TRBJ2-7; a weak D match, TRBD1 (6 bases). This CDR3 has 16 residues. Germline CDR1 reads MNHEY; CDR2 reads SVGAGI. V lost 2 bases to trimming and J lost 2 bases, with 16 bases between them. The CDR3 region is CASSYGGSSSTYEQYF. CDR3 nucleotide sequence: TGTGCCAGCAGTTACGGGGGCAGCTCTAGTACCTACGAGCAGTACTTC.

A remark on this clone: One end of the junction varies from germline; a read error may be responsible. V gene TRBV20-1 combines with J gene TRBJ2-3, with a weak D call TRBD2 (6 bases). CDR1 and CDR2 (germline): DFQATT, SNEGSKA (reference sequence). This CDR3 comprises 11 residues. The CDR3 sequence is CSAHIAAIQVF. CDR3 DNA: TGCAGTGCCCACATAGCGGCCATTCAGGTATTT.

This clone has just one count. The chain links TRBV5-1 to TRBJ2-6, with D maybe TRBD2 (5 bases). V was pared by 0 bases and J by 3 bases, with 10 bases between. There are 16 residues in the CDR3. Germline loops: CDR1 SGHRS, CDR2 YFSETQ. In DNA form, the CDR3 reads TGCGCCAGCAGCTTGGCCCCGGGGTATGGGGCCAACGTCCTGACTTTC. This codes for CASSLAPGYGANVLTF. The complete variable domain, with remaining parts taken from reference TRBV5-1 and TRBJ2-6, reads KAGVTQTPRYLIKTRGQQVTLSCSPISGHRSVSWYQQTPGQGLQFLFEYFSETQRNKGNFPGRFSGRQFSNSRSEMNVSTLELGDSALYLCASSLAPGYGANVLTFGAGSRLTVL.